The 21 T cell receptor beta chains presented below share a single source sample, sequenced in a study of blood T cell repertoires in COVID-19. TCRdb's table, derived via immunoSEQ multiplex PCR, lists solely in-frame clones and lacks some. The sample has 20,000 to 25,000 clones, roughly nine tenths seen once. Material: peripheral blood. The receptors were gathered from a human donor in a cohort sampled during active COVID-19.

This rearrangement joins TRBV25-1 to TRBJ2-7, with D unclear. V was trimmed by 5 bases and J by 7 bases, leaving 9 bases between them. The CDR3 extends over 11 amino acids. Looked up from germline, CDR1 is MGHDK and CDR2 is SYGVNS. The CDR3 DNA reads as TGTGCCAGCAGTAACGGTTATGAGCAGTACGTC. This codes for CASSNGYEQYV.

The chain links TRBV7-8 to TRBJ1-2; no firm D call. V was shortened by 1 base and J by 3 bases, with 9 bases between the two germline ends. The V gene's germline CDR1 is SGHVS and CDR2 FQNEAQ. The CDR3 length is 14 residues. CDR3 sequence (DNA): TGTGCCAGCAGCTTAGGTGGCGGTGACTATGGCTACACCTTC. Translated, it gives CASSLGGGDYGYTF.

The chain is built from TRBV9 and TRBJ1-1; 7 bases fit TRBD1. The J segment lost 1 base and the V segment lost 1 base, leaving 7 bases of the junction unmatched. CDR3 length: 16 residues. From germline, CDR1 is SGDLS and CDR2 YYNGEE. CDR3 loop: CASSVHAGQENTEAFF. CDR3 bases: TGTGCCAGCAGCGTACATGCAGGACAGGAGAACACTGAAGCTTTCTTT.

The rearrangement joins TRBV5-1 to TRBJ2-5, with TRBD1 identical over 12 bases. Germline loops: CDR1 SGHRS, CDR2 YFSETQ. This CDR3 contains 16 residues. V trimming: 3 bases; J trimming: 6 bases; junction bases outside the gene matches: 9. The CDR3 loop is CASSSSGTGGGKTQYF. DNA of the CDR3: TGCGCCAGCAGCTCCTCAGGGACAGGGGGCGGGAAGACCCAGTACTTC.

The chain joins TRBV24-1 to TRBJ2-3; TRBD2 matches at 7 bases. This CDR3 region has 14 residues. CDR1 and CDR2 (germline): KGHDR, SFDVKD. V was clipped by 10 bases and J by 3 bases; unmatched bases: 9. The CDR3 nucleotides are TGTGCCACGAACAGCGGGATAGGAACAGATACGCAGTATTTT. Translation: CATNSGIGTDTQYF.

This chain joins TRBV5-1 and TRBJ2-5; tentative D call: TRBD2 (6 bases). V was trimmed by 0 bases and J by 4 bases, leaving 10 bases between them. The CDR3 consists of 14 residues. Germline V gives CDR1 SGHRS, CDR2 YFSETQ. In DNA form, the CDR3 reads TGCGCCAGCAGCTTGGTGGTGGGAGGAGAGACCCAGTACTTC. Amino acid sequence: CASSLVVGGETQYF. The full variable domain, rest sourced from reference TRBV5-1 and TRBJ2-5, is KAGVTQTPRYLIKTRGQQVTLSCSPISGHRSVSWYQQTPGQGLQFLFEYFSETQRNKGNFPGRFSGRQFSNSRSEMNVSTLELGDSALYLCASSLVVGGETQYFGPGTRLLVL.

The chain recombines TRBV7-3 with TRBJ1-6, with D hard to call. Germline CDR1 reads SGHTA; CDR2 reads FQGTGA. The CDR3 runs to 14 residues. With 5 bases removed from V and 9 bases from J, the gap between germline ends came to 14 bases. This CDR3 reads CASSQGGFGSPLHF. CDR3 sequence (DNA): TGTGCCAGCAGCCAAGGAGGGTTTGGTTCACCCCTCCACTTT.

The V gene is TRBV24-1, the J gene TRBJ2-1; maybe TRBD1 (5 bases). Germline loops: CDR1 KGHDR, CDR2 SFDVKD. Trimming shortened V by 6 bases and J by 0 bases, and 11 bases separated the two germline ends. CDR3 size: 15 residues. The CDR3 is CATSPARDSYNEQFF. The CDR3 bases are TGTGCCACCAGTCCTGCCAGGGACTCCTACAATGAGCAGTTCTTC.

The chain carries TRBV4-1 and TRBJ2-3, with 10 bases lining up with TRBD1. Germline lookup yields CDR1 MGHRA and CDR2 YSYEKL. The CDR3 sequence is 16 residues long. V shed 2 bases, J shed 1 base, and the junction held 3 bases outside the gene matches. CDR3 amino acids: CASSQRGTGGTDTQYF. The DNA of the CDR3 is TGCGCCAGCAGCCAAAGGGGGACAGGGGGCACAGATACGCAGTATTTT.

This clone was counted once. The V and J genes are TRBV10-3 and TRBJ2-1; 9 bases are a match to TRBD2. Germline V gene data show CDR1 as ENHRY and CDR2 as SYGVKD. The CDR3 consists of 15 residues. With 0 bases clipped from V and 6 bases from J, the junction kept 3 bases outside the gene matches. Here the CDR3 DNA reads TGTGCCATCAGTGAGTCGTTAGCGGGAGTCAATGAGCAGTTCTTC. It yields the protein CAISESLAGVNEQFF.

The CDR3 region has the DNA TGTGCCAGCAGCTTTCTCGGACAGGGTTCCGAGCAGTACTTC. Amino acids: CASSFLGQGSEQYF. The chain uses TRBV7-9 and TRBJ2-7, with 8 bases matching TRBD1. Germline CDR1 SEHNR, CDR2 FQNEAQ (reference sequence). J gave up 6 bases and V 3 bases, and 7 bases lay outside the gene matches. This CDR3 has 14 amino acids.

The rearrangement joins TRBV6-5 to TRBJ1-1, with D perhaps TRBD1 (5 bases). V gave up 0 bases and J gave up 1 base, with 9 bases separating them. The CDR3 is 15 amino acids. From germline, CDR1 is MNHEY and CDR2 SVGAGI. The CDR3 DNA reads TGTGCCAGCAGTTACTCGAATAGGGGGAACACTGAAGCTTTCTTT. Amino acid sequence: CASSYSNRGNTEAFF.

The chain employs TRBV21-1 and TRBJ2-7; no check of the table's D call, TRBD1, against the DNA was made. TRBV21-1 is a documented pseudogene. The CDR3 consists of 13 residues. CDR3 nucleotides: TGTGCCAGCAGCACGGACAGGGGTTACGAGCAGTACGTC. Protein sequence: CASSTDRGYEQYV.

The chain joins TRBV19 to TRBJ2-7, with no clear D. Germline CDR1 and CDR2: LNHDA and SQIVND (reference sequence). This CDR3 is 15 amino acids long. V was clipped by 5 bases and J by 0 bases, with 14 bases between them. CDR3 amino acids: CASSPKLLSSYEQYF. The CDR3 DNA sequence: TGTGCCAGTAGTCCTAAGCTACTGAGCTCCTACGAGCAGTACTTC.

The chain employs TRBV7-2 and TRBJ2-7, with D hard to call. The V end was cut by 2 bases, the J end by 0 bases, with 8 bases between. The V gene's germline CDR1 is SGHTA and CDR2 FQGNSA. This CDR3 spans 14 amino acids. CDR3 loop: CASSLFSGSYEQYF. CDR3 in DNA: TGTGCCAGCAGCTTATTTTCGGGCTCCTACGAGCAGTACTTC.

V gene TRBV6-4 combines with J gene TRBJ2-2; TRBD1 aligns across 8 bases. After removal of 8 bases from V and 2 bases from J, the junction contained 4 bases not matched to a gene. From germline, CDR1 is MRHNA and CDR2 SNTAGT. The CDR3 is 14 amino acids. The CDR3 sequence is CASRGQGNTGELFF. The CDR3 region has the DNA TGTGCCAGCCGCGGACAGGGCAACACCGGGGAGCTGTTTTTT.

This clone has only one observation. The chain is built from TRBV30 and TRBJ1-1; D may be TRBD1 (5 bases). Per germline, CDR1 GTSNPN and CDR2 SVGIG (reference sequence). Trimming took 5 bases from V and 3 from J, leaving 16 bases between them. This CDR3 contains 14 residues. This chain's CDR3 is CAWAPAPGDTEAFF. The CDR3 bases are TGTGCCTGGGCCCCCGCACCGGGGGACACTGAAGCTTTCTTT.

With respect to this clone: Other nucleotide sequences from this sample produce the same CDR3. J is TRBJ1-5 and V is TRBV4-1; 9 nucleotides match TRBD1. CDR1 is MGHRA, CDR2 YSYEKL, per germline. The CDR3 contains 16 residues. Unmatched junction bases numbered 6, after V lost 2 bases and J lost 4 bases. CDR3 in amino acids: CASSQPDRGNNQPQHF. In nucleotides, the CDR3 is TGCGCCAGCAGCCAACCGGACAGGGGCAATAATCAGCCCCAGCATTTT.

This clone was counted a single time. The V and J genes are TRBV6-2 or TRBV6-3 and TRBJ2-7; possible D gene TRBD1, 5 bases. Between the trimmed V and J ends, which lost 4 bases and 7 bases, there was a span of 8 bases. The CDR3 consists of 11 residues. The V gene's germline CDR1 is MNHEY and CDR2 SVGEGT. The CDR3 nucleotides read TGTGCCAGCAGTTCCCCAGGGGAGCAGTACTTC. It translates to CASSSPGEQYF.

This clone has just one count. Additional DNA sequences in this sample encode the identical CDR3. V is TRBV7-2 and J is TRBJ1-1, with TRBD1 matching 10 bases. Germline V gene data show CDR1 as SGHTA and CDR2 as FQGNSA. V shed 5 bases and J 5 bases; nucleotides not matched to a gene: 8. The CDR3 totals 15 residues. The CDR3 spells CASSPRQGAGTEAFF. The CDR3 coding sequence is TGTGCCAGCAGCCCCAGACAGGGGGCTGGTACTGAAGCTTTCTTT. The whole variable domain, remainder taken from reference TRBV7-2 and TRBJ1-1, is GAGVSQSPSNKVTEKGKDVELRCDPISGHTALYWYRQSLGQGLEFLIYFQGNSAPDKSGLPSDRFSAERTGGSVSTLTIQRTQQEDSAVYLCASSPRQGAGTEAFFGQGTRLTVV.

The V gene is TRBV27, the J gene TRBJ1-2; 9 bases align to TRBD1. The V and J ends lost 6 bases and 2 bases, in that order; junction bases with no gene match: 10. The CDR3 is 16 amino acids. Looked up from germline, CDR1 is MNHEY and CDR2 is SMNVEV (reference sequence). The CDR3 nucleotides are TGTGCCAGCAGCACGCTGGGGACAGGGAAAAACTATGGCTACACCTTC. It translates to CASSTLGTGKNYGYTF.